This TCR beta chain was observed in a study of blood T cells in healthy people across ages. This CDR3 region has 18 residues. Deletions cut 3 bases from V and 3 bases from J, with 25 bases between. CDR1 is SGHDT, CDR2 YYEEEE, per germline. A second about 6 to 12 cycle PCR used barcoded and J-beta primers. TCRdb used MiXCR to reprocess the 5' RACE reads, holding one entry per CDR3 protein. The data contain about 1.6 million distinct CDR3 sequences, about 35% of them singletons. The chain joins TRBV5-6 to TRBJ2-7, with D perhaps TRBD1 (6 bases). This clonotype was obtained from a woman aged 30 to 39 in good health. The sample consisted of blood. The CDR3 is CASSSGLGRRDKRYEQYF. CDR3 DNA sequence: TGTGCCAGCAGCTCCGGGCTGGGTCGCAGGGACAAGCGCTACGAGCAGTACTTC.